These T cell receptor beta chains were read from a single sample in a study of blood T cell repertoires in COVID-19. The data were produced by immunoSEQ multiplex PCR, yet TCRdb's version contains in-frame clones alone and is incomplete. The data show 80,000 or so clones, around 91% seen once. Sequencing was carried out using peripheral blood. Receptor source: a woman aged 45-65 years in a cohort sampled during active COVID-19. CDR3s include the opening cysteine and the closing phenylalanine or tryptophan. Each record gives: D gene, J gene, clone size, V gene, CDR3 DNA, CDR3 protein. The D gene is left open where the match is weak. Clone size is stated in some rows and not others, as once, few, many or a class when expanded.

D: TRBD1
J: TRBJ2-7
size: .
V: TRBV27
DNA: TGTGCCCGCACAGGGGACGAGCAGTACTTC
CDR3: CARTGDEQYF

D: TRBD1
J: TRBJ2-4
size: .
V: TRBV27
DNA: TGTGCCAGCAGTCCACTTTCCGGGACAGGAAGCCTATCCATTCAGTACTTC
CDR3: CASSPLSGTGSLSIQYF

D: .
J: TRBJ1-2
size: .
V: TRBV11-2
DNA: TGTGCCAGCAGGCGGGCCGTAGAGGTCTATGGCTACACCTTC
CDR3: CASRRAVEVYGYTF

D: TRBD2
J: TRBJ2-3
size: .
V: TRBV6-6
DNA: TGTGCCAGCAGTCTTTCCCCGACTAGCGGGAGTACAGATACGCAGTATTTT
CDR3: CASSLSPTSGSTDTQYF

D: .
J: TRBJ1-6
size: .
V: TRBV27
DNA: TGTGCCAGCAGGGGGGACACTAATAATTCACCCCTCCACTTT
CDR3: CASRGDTNNSPLHF

D: TRBD1
J: TRBJ2-2
size: .
V: TRBV7-7
DNA: TGTGCTAGCAGCTCCAGGACAGGGGACGGGGAGCTGTTTTTT
CDR3: CASSSRTGDGELFF

D: TRBD2
J: TRBJ2-5
size: .
V: TRBV28
DNA: TGTGCCAGCAGTCCCCTCGGGAGGGAGACCCAGTACTTC
CDR3: CASSPLGRETQYF

D: .
J: TRBJ2-2
size: .
V: TRBV29-1
DNA: TGCAGCGTTACTGGGCCAAGTACCGGGGAGCTGTTTTTT
CDR3: CSVTGPSTGELFF

D: .
J: TRBJ1-4
size: .
V: TRBV19
DNA: TGTGCCAGTAGTATGTCGGGGAGAGGCAACGAAAAACTGTTTTTT
CDR3: CASSMSGRGNEKLFF

D: .
J: TRBJ2-3
size: .
V: TRBV7-8
DNA: TGTGCCAGCAGCTTAACATATAGCACAGATACGCAGTATTTT
CDR3: CASSLTYSTDTQYF

D: TRBD1
J: TRBJ2-1
size: .
V: TRBV5-1
DNA: TGCGCCAGCAGCTCCAACCCGGGACAGCCCAATGAGCAGTTCTTC
CDR3: CASSSNPGQPNEQFF

D: .
J: TRBJ2-5
size: .
V: TRBV7-9
DNA: TGTGCCAGCAGCTTAGCCGGGGGAGGAGAGACCCAGTACTTC
CDR3: CASSLAGGGETQYF

D: .
J: TRBJ2-7
size: few
V: TRBV5-1
DNA: TGCGCCAGCAGCTTGTCGGCGGGGGCTGGTTACGAGCAGTACTTC
CDR3: CASSLSAGAGYEQYF

D: TRBD2
J: TRBJ2-7
size: .
V: TRBV10-2
DNA: TGCGCCAGCAGGGGACTAGCGGGAGGGCCCTCCGAGCAGTACTTC
CDR3: CASRGLAGGPSEQYF

D: .
J: TRBJ1-5
size: .
V: TRBV4-1
DNA: TGCGCCAGCAGCCAAAACACAGGTCAGCCCCAGCATTTT
CDR3: CASSQNTGQPQHF

D: TRBD2
J: TRBJ2-4
size: .
V: TRBV3-1/TRBV3-2
DNA: TGTGCCAGCAGCCAAGAGGGGCCCGGGACTAGCGGTCACATTCAGTACTTC
CDR3: CASSQEGPGTSGHIQYF

D: TRBD2
J: TRBJ2-1
size: .
V: TRBV30
DNA: TGTGCCTCCTCAACGTCGATAGCGGGAGGCCCTAGGCGTGAGCAGTTCTTC
CDR3: CASSTSIAGGPRREQFF

D: .
J: TRBJ2-7
size: .
V: TRBV7-9
DNA: TGTGCCAGCATCACCGACAGTTTGGACGAGCAGTACTTC
CDR3: CASITDSLDEQYF

D: TRBD2
J: TRBJ2-1
size: .
V: TRBV5-1
DNA: TGCGCCAGCAGCTTGGACGTTAGCGGGAGTGGTGAGCAGTTCTTC
CDR3: CASSLDVSGSGEQFF

D: TRBD2
J: TRBJ2-1
size: once
V: TRBV30
DNA: TGTGCCTGGAGTTTAGCGGGAGGGTTCTACAATGAGCAGTTCTTC
CDR3: CAWSLAGGFYNEQFF

D: TRBD1
J: TRBJ2-7
size: .
V: TRBV5-5
DNA: TGTGCCAGCAGCTTGGCAGGGGGCACTTTCTCCTACGAGCAGTACTTC
CDR3: CASSLAGGTFSYEQYF

D: TRBD1
J: TRBJ2-1
size: .
V: TRBV7-3
DNA: TGTGCCAGCAGCTTAACGGCGGACAGGGACCTCTACAATGAGCAGTTCTTC
CDR3: CASSLTADRDLYNEQFF

D: .
J: TRBJ1-1
size: .
V: TRBV10-3
DNA: TGTGCCATCAGTGACAGGGTGTGGACGAACACTGAAGCTTTCTTT
CDR3: CAISDRVWTNTEAFF

D: .
J: TRBJ2-5
size: .
V: TRBV5-1
DNA: TGCGCCAGCAGTCCAGTGGGCCGAGAAGAGACCCAGTACTTC
CDR3: CASSPVGREETQYF

D: TRBD2
J: TRBJ2-3
size: .
V: TRBV2
DNA: TGTGCCAGCAGTAGGTCGAGCGGGGGAACCACAGATACGCAGTATTTT
CDR3: CASSRSSGGTTDTQYF

D: .
J: TRBJ1-4
size: .
V: TRBV5-1
DNA: TGCGCCAGCAGCTTGGTGGGCCCGCTCTATCGACCTGAAAAACTGTTTTTT
CDR3: CASSLVGPLYRPEKLFF

D: TRBD1
J: TRBJ2-7
size: .
V: TRBV18
DNA: TGTGCCAGCTCACCACCGCAGGGGGCTAACGAGCAGTACTTC
CDR3: CASSPPQGANEQYF

D: .
J: TRBJ2-3
size: .
V: TRBV5-6
DNA: TGTGCCAGCAGCTTCCGAACTAGTGCGGCAGATACGCAGTATTTT
CDR3: CASSFRTSAADTQYF

D: TRBD2
J: TRBJ2-6
size: once
V: TRBV5-1
DNA: TGCGCCAGCTCCCTGGGAGGGGCAGGTGGGGCCAACGTCCTGACTTTC
CDR3: CASSLGGAGGANVLTF

D: TRBD2
J: TRBJ2-1
size: once
V: TRBV27
DNA: TGTGCCAGCAGAGGAGCGGGATCCTCCTACAATGAGCAGTTCTTC
CDR3: CASRGAGSSYNEQFF

D: TRBD2
J: TRBJ2-1
size: .
V: TRBV3-1/TRBV3-2
DNA: TGTGCCAGCAGCCAGCACACTAGCGGGTACAATGAGCAGTTCTTC
CDR3: CASSQHTSGYNEQFF